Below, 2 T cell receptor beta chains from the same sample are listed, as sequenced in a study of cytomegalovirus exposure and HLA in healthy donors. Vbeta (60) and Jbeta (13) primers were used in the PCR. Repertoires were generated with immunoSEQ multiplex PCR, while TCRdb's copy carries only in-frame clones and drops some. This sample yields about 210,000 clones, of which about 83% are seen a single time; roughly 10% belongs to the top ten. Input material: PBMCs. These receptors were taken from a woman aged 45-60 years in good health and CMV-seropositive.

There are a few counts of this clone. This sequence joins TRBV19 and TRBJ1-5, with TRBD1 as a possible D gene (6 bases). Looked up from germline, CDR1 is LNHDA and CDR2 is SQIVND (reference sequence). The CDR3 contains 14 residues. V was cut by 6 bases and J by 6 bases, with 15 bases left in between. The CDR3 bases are TGTGCCAGTAGAGAGGGCAGGGACATTCAGCCCCAGCATTTT. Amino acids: CASREGRDIQPQHF.

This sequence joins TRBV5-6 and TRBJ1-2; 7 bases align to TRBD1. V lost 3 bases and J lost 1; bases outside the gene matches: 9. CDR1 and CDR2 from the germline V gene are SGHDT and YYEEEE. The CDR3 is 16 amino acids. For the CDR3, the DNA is TGTGCCAGCAGCTCGGCGACAGGGCACAATAACTATGGCTACACCTTC. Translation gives CASSSATGHNNYGYTF.